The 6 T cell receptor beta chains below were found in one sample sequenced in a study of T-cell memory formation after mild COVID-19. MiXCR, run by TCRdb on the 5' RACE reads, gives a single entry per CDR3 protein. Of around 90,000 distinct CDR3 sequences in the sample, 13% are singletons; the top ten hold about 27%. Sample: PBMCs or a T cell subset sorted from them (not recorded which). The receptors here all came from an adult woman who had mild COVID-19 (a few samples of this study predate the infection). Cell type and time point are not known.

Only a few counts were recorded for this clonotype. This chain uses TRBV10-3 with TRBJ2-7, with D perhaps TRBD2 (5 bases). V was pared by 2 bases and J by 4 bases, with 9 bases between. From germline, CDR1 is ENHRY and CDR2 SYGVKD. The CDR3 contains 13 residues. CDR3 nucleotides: TGTGCCATCAGTGAGCCCGGGAAGTACGAGCAGTACTTC. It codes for CAISEPGKYEQYF.

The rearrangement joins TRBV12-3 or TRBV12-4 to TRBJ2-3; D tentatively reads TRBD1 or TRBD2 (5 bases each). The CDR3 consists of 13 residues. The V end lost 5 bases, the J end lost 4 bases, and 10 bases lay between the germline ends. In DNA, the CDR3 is TGTGCCAGCAGTGTCTTGGGGGCAGATACGCAGTATTTT. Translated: CASSVLGADTQYF.

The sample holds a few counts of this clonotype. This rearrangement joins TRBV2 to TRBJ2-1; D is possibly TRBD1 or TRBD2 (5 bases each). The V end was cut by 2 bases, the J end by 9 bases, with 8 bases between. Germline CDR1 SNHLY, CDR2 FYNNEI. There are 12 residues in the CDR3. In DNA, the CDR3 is TGTGCCAGCAGTGAACGAGGGGCTGAGCAGTTCTTC. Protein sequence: CASSERGAEQFF.

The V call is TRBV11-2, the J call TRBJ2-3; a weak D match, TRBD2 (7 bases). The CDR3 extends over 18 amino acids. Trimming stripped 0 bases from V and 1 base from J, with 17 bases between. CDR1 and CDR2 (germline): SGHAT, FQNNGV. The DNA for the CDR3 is TGTGCCAGCAGCTTAGATCAGTGGGGCGGGGGCCGCACAGATACGCAGTATTTT. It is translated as CASSLDQWGGGRTDTQYF.

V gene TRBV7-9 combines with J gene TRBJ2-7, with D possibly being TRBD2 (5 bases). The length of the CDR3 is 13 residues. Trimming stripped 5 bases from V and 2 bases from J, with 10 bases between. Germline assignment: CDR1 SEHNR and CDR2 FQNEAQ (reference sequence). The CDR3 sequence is CASSPPGTYEQYF. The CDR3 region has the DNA TGTGCCAGCAGCCCTCCCGGGACCTACGAGCAGTACTTC.

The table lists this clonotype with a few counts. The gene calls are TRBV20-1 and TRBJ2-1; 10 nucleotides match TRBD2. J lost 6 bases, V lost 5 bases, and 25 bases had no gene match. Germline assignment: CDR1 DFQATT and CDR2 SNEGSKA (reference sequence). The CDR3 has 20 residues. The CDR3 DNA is TGCAGTGCTCCGGACGCGACTAGCGGGCAGTTGAGGCTTACGGGCAATGAGCAGTTCTTC. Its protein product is CSAPDATSGQLRLTGNEQFF.